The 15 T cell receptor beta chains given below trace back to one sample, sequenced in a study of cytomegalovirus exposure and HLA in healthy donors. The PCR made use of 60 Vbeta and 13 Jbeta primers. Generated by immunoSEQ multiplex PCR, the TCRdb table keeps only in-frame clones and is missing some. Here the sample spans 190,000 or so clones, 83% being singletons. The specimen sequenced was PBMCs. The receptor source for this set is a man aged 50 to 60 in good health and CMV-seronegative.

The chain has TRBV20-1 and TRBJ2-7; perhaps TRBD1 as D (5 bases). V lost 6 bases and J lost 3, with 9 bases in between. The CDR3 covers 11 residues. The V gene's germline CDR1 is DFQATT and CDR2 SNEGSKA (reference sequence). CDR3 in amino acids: CSAKTDYEQYF. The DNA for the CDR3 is TGCAGTGCAAAGACAGACTACGAGCAGTACTTC.

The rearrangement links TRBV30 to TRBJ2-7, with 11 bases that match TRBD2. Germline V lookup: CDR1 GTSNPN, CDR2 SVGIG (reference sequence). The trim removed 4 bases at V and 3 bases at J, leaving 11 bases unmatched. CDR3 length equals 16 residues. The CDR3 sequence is CAWNRQSGTSGYEQYF. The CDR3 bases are TGTGCCTGGAATCGTCAATCCGGGACTAGCGGCTACGAGCAGTACTTC.

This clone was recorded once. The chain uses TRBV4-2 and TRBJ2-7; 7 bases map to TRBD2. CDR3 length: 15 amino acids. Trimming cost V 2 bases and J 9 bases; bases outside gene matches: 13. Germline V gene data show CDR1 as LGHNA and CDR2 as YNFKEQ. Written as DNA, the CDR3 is TGTGCCAGCAGCCAATCGAGCGGGATACGTCAGGGGCAGTACTTC. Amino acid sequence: CASSQSSGIRQGQYF.

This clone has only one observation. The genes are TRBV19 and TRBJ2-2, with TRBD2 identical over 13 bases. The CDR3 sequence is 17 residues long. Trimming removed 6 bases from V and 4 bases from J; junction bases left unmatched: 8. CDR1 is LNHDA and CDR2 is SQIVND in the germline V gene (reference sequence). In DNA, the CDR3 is TGTGCCAGTAGCCGTGGACTAGCGGGAGCACGCACCGGGGAGCTGTTTTTT. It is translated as CASSRGLAGARTGELFF.

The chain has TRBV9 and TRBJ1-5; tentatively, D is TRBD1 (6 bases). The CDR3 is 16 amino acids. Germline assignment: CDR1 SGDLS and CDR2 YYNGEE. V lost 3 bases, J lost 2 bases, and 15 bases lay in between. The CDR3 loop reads CASSAEGGGGNQPQHF. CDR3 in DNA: TGTGCCAGCAGCGCCGAGGGGGGAGGGGGCAATCAGCCCCAGCATTTT. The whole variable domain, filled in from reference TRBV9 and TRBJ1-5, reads DSGVTQTPKHLITATGQRVTLRCSPRSGDLSVYWYQQSLDQGLQFLIQYYNGEERAKGNILERFSAQQFPDLHSELNLSSLELGDSALYFCASSAEGGGGNQPQHFGDGTRLSIL.

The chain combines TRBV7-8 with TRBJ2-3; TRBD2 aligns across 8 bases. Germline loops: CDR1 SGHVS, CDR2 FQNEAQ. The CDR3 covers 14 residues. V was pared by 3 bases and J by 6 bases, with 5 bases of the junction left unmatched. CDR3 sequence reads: CASSLGTSFDTQYF. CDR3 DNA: TGTGCCAGCAGCTTGGGGACTAGTTTCGATACGCAGTATTTT.

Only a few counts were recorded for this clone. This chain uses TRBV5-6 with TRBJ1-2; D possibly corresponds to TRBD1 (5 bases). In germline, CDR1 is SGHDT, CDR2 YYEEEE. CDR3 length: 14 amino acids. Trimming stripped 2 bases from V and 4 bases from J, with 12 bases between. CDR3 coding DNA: TGTGCCAGCAGCTTAACAGACAGAAGCTATGGCTACACCTTC. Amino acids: CASSLTDRSYGYTF.

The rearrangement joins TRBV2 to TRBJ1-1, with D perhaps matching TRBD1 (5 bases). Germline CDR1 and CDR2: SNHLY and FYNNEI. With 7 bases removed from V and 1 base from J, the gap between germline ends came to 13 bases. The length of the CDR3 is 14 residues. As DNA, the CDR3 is TGTGCCAGCACCCGAGGACAAACGAACACTGAAGCTTTCTTT. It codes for CASTRGQTNTEAFF.

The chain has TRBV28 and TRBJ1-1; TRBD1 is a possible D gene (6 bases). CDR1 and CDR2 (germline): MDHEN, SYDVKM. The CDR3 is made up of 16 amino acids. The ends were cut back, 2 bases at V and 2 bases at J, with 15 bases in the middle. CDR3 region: CASSLALRQVNTEAFF. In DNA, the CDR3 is TGTGCCAGCAGTTTAGCCCTTAGACAGGTTAACACTGAAGCTTTCTTT.

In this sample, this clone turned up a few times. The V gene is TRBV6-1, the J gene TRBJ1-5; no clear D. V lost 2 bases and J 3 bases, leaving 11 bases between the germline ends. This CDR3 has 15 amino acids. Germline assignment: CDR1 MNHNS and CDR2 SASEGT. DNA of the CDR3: TGTGCCAGCAGTGAACGGACTACCACCAATCAGCCCCAGCATTTT. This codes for CASSERTTTNQPQHF.

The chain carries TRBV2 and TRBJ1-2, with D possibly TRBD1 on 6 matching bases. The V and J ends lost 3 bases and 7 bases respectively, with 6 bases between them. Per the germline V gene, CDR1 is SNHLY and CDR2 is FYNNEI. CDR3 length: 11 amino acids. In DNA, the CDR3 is TGTGCCAGCAGTGACAGGGGTGGCTACACCTTC. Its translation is CASSDRGGYTF.

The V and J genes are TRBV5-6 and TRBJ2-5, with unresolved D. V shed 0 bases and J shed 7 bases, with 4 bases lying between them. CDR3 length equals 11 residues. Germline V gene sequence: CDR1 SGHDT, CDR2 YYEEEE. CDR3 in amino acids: CASSLAGTQYF. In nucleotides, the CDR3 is TGTGCCAGCAGCTTGGCAGGGACCCAGTACTTC.

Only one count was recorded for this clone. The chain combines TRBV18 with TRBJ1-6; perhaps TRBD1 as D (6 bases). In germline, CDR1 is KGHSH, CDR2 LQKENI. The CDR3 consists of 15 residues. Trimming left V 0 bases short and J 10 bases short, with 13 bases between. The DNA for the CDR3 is TGTGCCAGCTCACCACCGACAGGAAGGCAGTCACCCCTCCACTTT. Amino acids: CASSPPTGRQSPLHF.

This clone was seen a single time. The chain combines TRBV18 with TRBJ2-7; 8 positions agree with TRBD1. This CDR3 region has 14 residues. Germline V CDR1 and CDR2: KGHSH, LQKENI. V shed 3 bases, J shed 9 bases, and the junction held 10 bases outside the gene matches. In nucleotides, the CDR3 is TGTGCCAGCTCACCCCCTCAGGGGGCAAGGTCGCAGTACTTC. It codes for CASSPPQGARSQYF.

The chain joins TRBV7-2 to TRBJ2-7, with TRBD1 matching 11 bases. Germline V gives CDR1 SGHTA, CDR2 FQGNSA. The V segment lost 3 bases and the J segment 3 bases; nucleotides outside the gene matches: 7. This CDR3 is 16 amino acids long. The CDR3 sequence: CASSLFSGTGGYEQYF. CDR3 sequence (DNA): TGTGCCAGCAGCTTGTTCTCCGGGACAGGGGGCTACGAGCAGTACTTC. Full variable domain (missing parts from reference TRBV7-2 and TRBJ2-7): GAGVSQSPSNKVTEKGKDVELRCDPISGHTALYWYRQSLGQGLEFLIYFQGNSAPDKSGLPSDRFSAERTGGSVSTLTIQRTQQEDSAVYLCASSLFSGTGGYEQYFGPGTRLTVT.